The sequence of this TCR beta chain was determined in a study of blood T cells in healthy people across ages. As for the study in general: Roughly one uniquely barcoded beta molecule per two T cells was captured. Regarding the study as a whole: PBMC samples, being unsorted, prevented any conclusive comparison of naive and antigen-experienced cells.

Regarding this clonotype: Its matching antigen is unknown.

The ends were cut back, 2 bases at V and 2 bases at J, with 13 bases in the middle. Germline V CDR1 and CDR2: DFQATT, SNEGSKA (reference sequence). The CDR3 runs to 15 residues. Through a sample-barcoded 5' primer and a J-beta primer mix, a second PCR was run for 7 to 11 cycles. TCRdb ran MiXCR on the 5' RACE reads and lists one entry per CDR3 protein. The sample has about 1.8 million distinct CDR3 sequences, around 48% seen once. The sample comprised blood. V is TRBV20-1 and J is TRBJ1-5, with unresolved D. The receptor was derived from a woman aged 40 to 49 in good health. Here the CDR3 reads CSARPSGIRNQPQHF. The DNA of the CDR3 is TGCAGTGCTAGACCCTCGGGTATTCGCAATCAGCCCCAGCATTTT.